This is a list of T cell receptor beta chains from one sample in a study of T-cell memory formation after mild COVID-19. In TCRdb, the 5' RACE reads were re-called with MiXCR into one record per CDR3 protein. The sample has approximately 65,000 distinct CDR3 sequences, approximately 16% seen once. The specimen was PBMCs or a T cell subset sorted from them (not recorded which). These receptors all come from an adult woman who had mild COVID-19 (a few samples of this study predate the infection). Cell type and time point are not known. CDR3s include the opening cysteine and the closing phenylalanine or tryptophan. Fields, in order: CDR3 protein, CDR3 DNA, V gene, J gene, D gene, clone size. A D gene is named only where the DNA matches it firmly. Clone size is given for some rows only: seen once, a few or many times, or a class if the clone is expanded.

CDR3 protein: CASSHGQGSYEQFF; CDR3 DNA: TGTGCCAGCAGCCACGGACAGGGGTCGTATGAGCAGTTCTTC; V gene: TRBV11-2; J gene: TRBJ2-1; D gene: TRBD1; clone size: few
CDR3 protein: CASSLASGRRAYEQYF; CDR3 DNA: TGTGCCAGCAGTTTGGCTAGCGGGAGAAGGGCCTACGAGCAGTACTTC; V gene: TRBV12-3/TRBV12-4; J gene: TRBJ2-7; D gene: TRBD2; clone size: .
CDR3 protein: CASRRTSGGLSTSTDTQYF; CDR3 DNA: TGTGCCAGCAGGCGGACTAGCGGGGGCCTATCGACTAGCACAGATACGCAGTATTTT; V gene: TRBV7-2; J gene: TRBJ2-3; D gene: TRBD2; clone size: few
CDR3 protein: CASLHNANTGELFF; CDR3 DNA: TGTGCCAGTCTTCACAACGCGAACACCGGGGAGCTGTTTTTT; V gene: TRBV12-3/TRBV12-4; J gene: TRBJ2-2; D gene: .; clone size: few
CDR3 protein: CASSLSLRQETQYF; CDR3 DNA: TGTGCCAGCAGCTTAAGTCTCAGACAAGAGACCCAGTACTTC; V gene: TRBV7-6; J gene: TRBJ2-5; D gene: .; clone size: few
CDR3 protein: CASSEVIAGAGDTQYF; CDR3 DNA: TGTGCCAGCAGTGAAGTAATAGCGGGAGCGGGAGATACGCAGTATTTT; V gene: TRBV2; J gene: TRBJ2-3; D gene: TRBD2; clone size: .
CDR3 protein: CASSEVDGTSYEQYF; CDR3 DNA: TGTGCCAGCAGTGAAGTGGACGGAACTTCCTACGAGCAGTACTTC; V gene: TRBV2; J gene: TRBJ2-7; D gene: .; clone size: .
CDR3 protein: CASSPIKLKTEAFF; CDR3 DNA: TGTGCCAGCTCACCAATCAAGCTCAAGACTGAAGCTTTCTTT; V gene: TRBV18; J gene: TRBJ1-1; D gene: .; clone size: .
CDR3 protein: CAIFLAPAGELFF; CDR3 DNA: TGTGCCATCTTTCTAGCGCCCGCCGGGGAGCTGTTTTTT; V gene: TRBV11-2; J gene: TRBJ2-2; D gene: .; clone size: .
CDR3 protein: CAISESSLSGTEAFF; CDR3 DNA: TGTGCCATCAGTGAGTCGAGTCTTTCGGGCACTGAAGCTTTCTTT; V gene: TRBV10-3; J gene: TRBJ1-1; D gene: .; clone size: .
CDR3 protein: CASSLEGPEAFF; CDR3 DNA: TGTGCCAGCAGCTTAGAGGGTCCTGAAGCTTTCTTT; V gene: TRBV7-9; J gene: TRBJ1-1; D gene: .; clone size: .
CDR3 protein: CSARDSFSPGYGNQPQHF; CDR3 DNA: TGCAGTGCTAGAGATAGTTTCTCTCCAGGGTACGGCAATCAGCCCCAGCATTTT; V gene: TRBV20-1; J gene: TRBJ1-5; D gene: .; clone size: .
CDR3 protein: CASSLGGNGKNEQFF; CDR3 DNA: TGTGCCAGCAGCTTAGGAGGGAACGGAAAAAATGAGCAGTTCTTC; V gene: TRBV7-9; J gene: TRBJ2-1; D gene: .; clone size: few
CDR3 protein: CSGMGQTYEQYF; CDR3 DNA: TGCAGCGGCATGGGACAGACCTACGAGCAGTACTTC; V gene: TRBV29-1; J gene: TRBJ2-7; D gene: TRBD1; clone size: .
CDR3 protein: CASSQEDRDSPGYTF; CDR3 DNA: TGTGCCAGCAGCCAAGAAGACAGGGACTCCCCCGGCTACACCTTC; V gene: TRBV4-2; J gene: TRBJ1-2; D gene: TRBD1; clone size: few
CDR3 protein: CSVEVDSPGELFF; CDR3 DNA: TGCAGCGTTGAAGTGGACAGCCCCGGGGAGCTGTTTTTT; V gene: TRBV29-1; J gene: TRBJ2-2; D gene: .; clone size: .
CDR3 protein: CASSPLAGGLDEQFF; CDR3 DNA: TGTGCCAGCAGCCCACTAGCGGGAGGATTGGATGAGCAGTTCTTC; V gene: TRBV7-9; J gene: TRBJ2-1; D gene: TRBD2; clone size: few
CDR3 protein: CAIHSGDRETQYF; CDR3 DNA: TGTGCCATCCACAGTGGGGACCGAGAGACCCAGTACTTC; V gene: TRBV10-3; J gene: TRBJ2-5; D gene: .; clone size: .
CDR3 protein: CASSQDRLFSYEQYF; CDR3 DNA: TGCGCCAGCAGCCAAGACCGCCTCTTCTCCTACGAGCAGTACTTC; V gene: TRBV4-3; J gene: TRBJ2-7; D gene: .; clone size: .
CDR3 protein: CATTPLIGTYGYTF; CDR3 DNA: TGTGCCACCACCCCGTTGATCGGCACCTATGGCTACACCTTC; V gene: TRBV15; J gene: TRBJ1-2; D gene: .; clone size: few
CDR3 protein: CASSQEDWESTEAFF; CDR3 DNA: TGTGCCAGCAGCCAAGAGGATTGGGAAAGCACTGAAGCTTTCTTT; V gene: TRBV3-1; J gene: TRBJ1-1; D gene: .; clone size: .
CDR3 protein: CASSPGGGADTQYF; CDR3 DNA: TGTGCCAGCAGCCCTGGCGGGGGGGCAGATACGCAGTATTTT; V gene: TRBV7-3; J gene: TRBJ2-3; D gene: TRBD2; clone size: few